The 16 T cell receptor beta chains below all came from one sample that was sequenced in a study of shared clonotypes between healthy human individuals. Measured with immunoSEQ multiplex PCR; TCRdb has only the in-frame clones, and not every one. The sample consists of 700,000 to 950,000 clones, about 96% of them appearing once. Naive CD8 cells lacked CD45RO and underwent positive selection for CCR7, leaving out terminally differentiated effector memory CD45RA+ cells. Sequencing was done on a sample of naive CD8+ T cells sorted from blood. Receptor source: a man aged 25-40 years in good health.

V gene TRBV27 combines with J gene TRBJ1-5, with D maybe TRBD1 (5 bases). Per the germline V gene, CDR1 is MNHEY and CDR2 is SMNVEV (reference sequence). This CDR3 has 12 residues. Trimming took 6 bases from V and 11 from J, leaving 14 bases between them. The CDR3 protein is CASRGLDVAQHF. The CDR3 coding sequence is TGTGCCAGCAGGGGACTGGACGTAGCCCAGCATTTT.

The chain links TRBV11-2 to TRBJ2-1; 12 positions agree with TRBD2. V shed 0 bases and J 1 base; nucleotides not matched to a gene: 10. CDR3 size: 20 residues. Germline CDR1 is SGHAT and CDR2 is FQNNGV. CDR3 amino acids: CASSLDNRTTSGSSYNEQFF. The DNA of the CDR3 is TGTGCCAGCAGCTTAGATAATCGGACGACTAGCGGGAGTTCCTACAATGAGCAGTTCTTC.

This chain joins TRBV29-1 and TRBJ1-3; weak D call: TRBD1 (5 bases). The CDR3 sequence is 14 residues long. The germline V gene encodes CDR1 SQVTM and CDR2 ANQGSEA. Trimming pared 3 bases from V and 2 bases from J, leaving 11 bases between. The CDR3 is CSVDTGQTGNTIYF. The CDR3 DNA is TGCAGCGTTGACACAGGACAAACTGGAAACACCATATATTTT.

The CDR3 DNA follows: TGCGCCAGCAGCAATTTAGATGAGCAGTTCTTC. The encoded protein is CASSNLDEQFF. The chain employs TRBV5-1 and TRBJ2-1; the D is unclear. The CDR3 is 11 residues long. Trimming pared 4 bases from V and 8 bases from J, leaving 7 bases between. Germline CDR1 and CDR2: SGHRS and YFSETQ.

About this clone: Other nucleotide sequences from this sample produce the same CDR3. The J gene is TRBJ2-7, the V gene TRBV4-1; 9 nucleotides match TRBD1. The CDR3 runs to 13 residues. V lost 3 bases, J lost 3 bases, and 0 bases stayed unmatched. From germline, CDR1 is MGHRA and CDR2 YSYEKL. The DNA of the CDR3 is TGCGCCAGCAGCCAGGACAGGGGCTACGAGCAGTACTTC. This translates into CASSQDRGYEQYF.

The chain uses TRBV11-2 and TRBJ2-3; 9 bases are shared with TRBD2. V shed 8 bases and J 5 bases; nucleotides not matched to a gene: 5. This CDR3 is 13 amino acids long. Germline-derived CDR1 and CDR2 are SGHAT and FQNNGV. This chain's CDR3 is CASRGGVGDTQYF. The DNA for the CDR3 is TGTGCCAGCCGCGGGGGGGTTGGAGATACGCAGTATTTT. The variable domain in full, completed from reference TRBV11-2 and TRBJ2-3, reads EAGVAQSPRYKIIEKRQSVAFWCNPISGHATLYWYQQILGQGPKLLIQFQNNGVVDDSQLPKDRFSAERLKGVDSTLKIQPAKLEDSAVYLCASRGGVGDTQYFGPGTRLTVL.

The gene calls are TRBV7-3 and TRBJ2-5; D possibly corresponds to TRBD2 (5 bases). Germline lookup yields CDR1 SGHTA and CDR2 FQGTGA. This CDR3 spans 13 amino acids. Trimming took off 2 bases at V and 5 bases at J, with 9 bases between the two ends. CDR3 sequence: CASSLRGGETQYF. DNA for the CDR3: TGTGCCAGCAGCTTACGGGGTGGGGAGACCCAGTACTTC.

This clone has only one observation. This rearrangement joins TRBV7-2 to TRBJ1-5; TRBD1 aligns across 8 bases. This CDR3 spans 15 amino acids. With 2 bases clipped from V and 2 bases from J, the junction kept 2 bases outside the gene matches. Germline V gene data show CDR1 as SGHTA and CDR2 as FQGNSA. The chain's CDR3 is CASSLSGGRNQPQHF. In DNA form, the CDR3 reads TGTGCCAGCAGCTTATCAGGGGGCCGCAATCAGCCCCAGCATTTT.

The V and J genes are TRBV27 and TRBJ1-3; TRBD1 aligns across 7 bases. Looked up from germline, CDR1 is MNHEY and CDR2 is SMNVEV (reference sequence). The CDR3 has 16 residues. J lost 0 bases, V lost 5 bases, and 7 bases had no gene match. CDR3 sequence reads: CASSTQQGNSGNTIYF. In DNA form, the CDR3 reads TGTGCCAGCAGTACACAACAGGGGAACTCTGGAAACACCATATATTTT.

V usage is TRBV5-4 and J usage is TRBJ2-7, with D perhaps matching TRBD2 (5 bases). Trimming cost V 2 bases and J 3 bases, with 12 bases left between them. CDR3 length equals 14 residues. Germline V CDR1 and CDR2: SGHNT, YYREEE (reference sequence). As DNA, the CDR3 is TGTGCCAGCAGCTTCGGTGGTGAGGGCTACGAGCAGTACTTC. Its translation is CASSFGGEGYEQYF.

This clone was counted a few times. The same CDR3 is also encoded by other DNA sequences in this sample. CDR3 protein: CASSPDYNEQFF. CDR3 coding DNA: TGTGCCAGCAGTCCGGACTACAATGAGCAGTTCTTC. This chain uses TRBV27 with TRBJ2-1; D is ambiguous. V lost 5 bases and J 3 bases, leaving 5 bases between the germline ends. The CDR3 contains 12 residues. Germline loops: CDR1 MNHEY, CDR2 SMNVEV (reference sequence).

This clone came up once. This chain uses TRBV4-1 with TRBJ1-5; D not certain. CDR1 and CDR2 from the germline V gene are MGHRA and YSYEKL. Trimming pared 0 bases from V and 5 bases from J, leaving 5 bases between. The CDR3 covers 13 residues. This CDR3 is CASSQDSDQPQHF. As DNA, the CDR3 is TGCGCCAGCAGCCAAGATTCGGATCAGCCCCAGCATTTT.

This sequence joins TRBV19 and TRBJ2-7; D is ambiguous. V shed 1 base and J shed 3 bases, with 7 bases lying between them. There are 13 residues in the CDR3. Per the germline V gene, CDR1 is LNHDA and CDR2 is SQIVND (reference sequence). CDR3 nucleotides: TGTGCCAGTAGTATAGGTACAGACTACGAGCAGTACTTC. Translating it yields CASSIGTDYEQYF.

The V and J genes are TRBV9 and TRBJ2-2, with 11 bases matching TRBD1. The junction had 5 bases not matched to a gene; V was cut back by 0 bases and J by 7 bases. Germline V gene sequence: CDR1 SGDLS, CDR2 YYNGEE. The length of the CDR3 is 16 residues. In DNA form, the CDR3 reads TGTGCCAGCAGCGTAGCAGGACAGGGGGCTTTCGGGGAGCTGTTTTTT. As protein: CASSVAGQGAFGELFF.

A word on this clone: Other DNA variants within this sample encode the same CDR3. The gene calls are TRBV27 and TRBJ1-4; unclear D gene. Trimming shortened V by 2 bases and J by 2 bases, and 3 bases separated the two germline ends. Per the germline V gene, CDR1 is MNHEY and CDR2 is SMNVEV (reference sequence). CDR3 length equals 13 residues. In DNA, the CDR3 is TGTGCCAGCAGTTTAGGGACTAATGAAAAACTGTTTTTT. Its protein product is CASSLGTNEKLFF. The entire variable domain, with the rest obtained from reference TRBV27 and TRBJ1-4, is as follows: EAQVTQNPRYLITVTGKKLTVTCSQNMNHEYMSWYRQDPGLGLRQIYYSMNVEVTDKGDVPEGYKVSRKEKRNFPLILESPSPNQTSLYFCASSLGTNEKLFFGSGTQLSVL.

The gene calls are TRBV6-5 and TRBJ2-7, with D tentatively TRBD2 (5 bases). V was trimmed by 6 bases and J by 5 bases, leaving 8 bases between them. This CDR3 has 11 amino acids. CDR1 and CDR2 from the germline V gene are MNHEY and SVGAGI. Here the CDR3 DNA reads TGTGCCAGCAGCGCGAGGGACGAGCAGTACTTC. As protein: CASSARDEQYF.